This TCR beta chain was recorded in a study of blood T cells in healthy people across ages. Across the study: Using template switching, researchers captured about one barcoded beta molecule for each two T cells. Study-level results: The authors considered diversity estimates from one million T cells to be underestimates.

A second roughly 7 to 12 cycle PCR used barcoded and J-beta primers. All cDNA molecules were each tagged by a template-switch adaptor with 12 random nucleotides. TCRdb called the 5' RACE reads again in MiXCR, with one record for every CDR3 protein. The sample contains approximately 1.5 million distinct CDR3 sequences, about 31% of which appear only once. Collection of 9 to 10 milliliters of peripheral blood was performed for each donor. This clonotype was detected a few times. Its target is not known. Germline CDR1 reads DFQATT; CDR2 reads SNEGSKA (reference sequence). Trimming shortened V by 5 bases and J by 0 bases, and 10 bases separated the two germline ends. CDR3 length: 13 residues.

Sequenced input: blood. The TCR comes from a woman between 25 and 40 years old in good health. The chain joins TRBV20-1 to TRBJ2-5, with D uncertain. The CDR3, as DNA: TGCAGTGCTGGTCCCCGGTACCAAGAGACCCAGTACTTC. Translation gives CSAGPRYQETQYF.